This TCR beta chain came from a study of Ad26.COV2.S vaccination and SARS-CoV-2 variants. Background on the study: Participants got Ad26.COV2.S intramuscularly, once or twice 56 days apart. The study's findings and limits: Reported findings describe substantial breadth in spike-specific CD8+ and CD4+ T cell responses following vaccination.

A note on this clone: Its specificity is not known.

The protocol was immunoSEQ multiplex PCR, while the TCRdb copy is restricted to in-frame clones and leaves out a portion. The sample carries 300,000 to 450,000 clones, approximately 81% recorded once. This CDR3 is built from 14 residues. Germline lookup yields CDR1 SGHRS and CDR2 YFSETQ. The junction had 6 bases not matched to a gene; V was cut back by 4 bases and J by 4 bases. Treatment of the sample: roughly 20 received Ad26.COV2.S at low or high dose, single or two shots; 5 received placebo; per-sample allocation not given. Sampling was done on day 63 after the first vaccine or placebo injection. This TCR came from a person aged 18-60 years who received the Ad26.COV2.S COVID-19 vaccine or a placebo. The sequenced sample was peripheral blood, obtained in a trial of Ad26.COV2.S vaccine versus placebo. The V and J genes are TRBV5-1 and TRBJ1-2; TRBD1 agrees at 8 bases. The CDR3 region is CASSRGQAAYGYTF. CDR3 DNA: TGCGCCAGCAGCAGGGGACAGGCTGCCTATGGCTACACCTTC.